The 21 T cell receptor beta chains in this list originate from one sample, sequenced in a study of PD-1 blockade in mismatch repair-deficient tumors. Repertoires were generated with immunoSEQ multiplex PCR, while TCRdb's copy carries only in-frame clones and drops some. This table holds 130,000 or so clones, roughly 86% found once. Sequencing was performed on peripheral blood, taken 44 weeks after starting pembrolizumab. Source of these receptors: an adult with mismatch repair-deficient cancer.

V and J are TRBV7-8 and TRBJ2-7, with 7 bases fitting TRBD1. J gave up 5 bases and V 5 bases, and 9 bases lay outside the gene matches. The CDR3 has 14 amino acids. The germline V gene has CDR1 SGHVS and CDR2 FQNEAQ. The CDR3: CASSPRQGSHEQYF. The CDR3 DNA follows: TGTGCCAGCAGCCCCCGACAGGGTAGCCACGAGCAGTACTTC. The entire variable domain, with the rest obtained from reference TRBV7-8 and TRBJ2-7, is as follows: GAGVSQSPRYKVAKRGQDVALRCDPISGHVSLFWYQQALGQGPEFLTYFQNEAQLDKSGLPSDRFFAERPEGSVSTLKIQRTQQEDSAVYLCASSPRQGSHEQYFGPGTRLTVT.

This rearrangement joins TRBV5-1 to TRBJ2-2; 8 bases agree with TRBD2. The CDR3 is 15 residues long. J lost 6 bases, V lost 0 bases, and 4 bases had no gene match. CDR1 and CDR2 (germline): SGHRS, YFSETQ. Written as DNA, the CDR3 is TGCGCCAGCAGCTTGGACCGGGAGGGCGCCGGGGAGCTGTTTTTT. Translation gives CASSLDREGAGELFF.

CDR3 amino acids: CASSPGATNEKLFF. CDR3 sequence (DNA): TGTGCCAGCTCACCGGGGGCAACTAATGAAAAACTGTTTTTT. The genes are TRBV18 and TRBJ1-4, with D perhaps TRBD1 (5 bases). The CDR3 sequence is 14 residues long. Germline CDR1 reads KGHSH; CDR2 reads LQKENI. Between the trimmed V and J ends, which lost 3 bases and 0 bases, there was a span of 5 bases.

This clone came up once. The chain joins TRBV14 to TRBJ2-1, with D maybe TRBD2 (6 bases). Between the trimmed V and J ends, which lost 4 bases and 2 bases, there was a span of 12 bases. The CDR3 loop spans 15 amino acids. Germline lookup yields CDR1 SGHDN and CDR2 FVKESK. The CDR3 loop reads CASSPTSGAYNEQFF. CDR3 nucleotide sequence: TGTGCCAGCAGCCCTACGTCGGGAGCCTACAATGAGCAGTTCTTC. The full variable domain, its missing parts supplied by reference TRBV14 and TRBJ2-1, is EAGVTQFPSHSVIEKGQTVTLRCDPISGHDNLYWYRRVMGKEIKFLLHFVKESKQDESGMPNNRFLAERTGGTYSTLKVQPAELEDSGVYFCASSPTSGAYNEQFFGPGTRLTVL.

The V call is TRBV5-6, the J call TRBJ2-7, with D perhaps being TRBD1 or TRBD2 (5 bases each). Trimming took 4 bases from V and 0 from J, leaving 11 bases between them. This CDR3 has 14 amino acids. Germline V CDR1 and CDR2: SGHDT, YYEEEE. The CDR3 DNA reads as TGTGCCAGCAGCGAGGGACCGGTCTCCTACGAGCAGTACTTC. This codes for CASSEGPVSYEQYF. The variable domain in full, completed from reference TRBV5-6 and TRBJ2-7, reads DAGVTQSPTHLIKTRGQQVTLRCSPKSGHDTVSWYQQALGQGPQFIFQYYEEEERQRGNFPDRFSGHQFPNYSSELNVNALLLGDSALYLCASSEGPVSYEQYFGPGTRLTVT.

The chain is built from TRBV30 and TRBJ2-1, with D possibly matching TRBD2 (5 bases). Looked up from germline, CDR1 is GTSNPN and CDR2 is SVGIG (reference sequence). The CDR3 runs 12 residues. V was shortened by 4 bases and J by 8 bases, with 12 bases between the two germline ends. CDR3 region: CAWNRDHDEQFF. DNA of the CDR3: TGTGCCTGGAACCGGGATCACGATGAGCAGTTCTTC.

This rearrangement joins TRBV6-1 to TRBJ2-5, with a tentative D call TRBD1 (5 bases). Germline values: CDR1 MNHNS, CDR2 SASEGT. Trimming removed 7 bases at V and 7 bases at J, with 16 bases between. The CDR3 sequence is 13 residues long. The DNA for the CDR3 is TGTGCCAGCAAATGGACCGCTAGGGGGACCCAGTACTTC. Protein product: CASKWTARGTQYF.

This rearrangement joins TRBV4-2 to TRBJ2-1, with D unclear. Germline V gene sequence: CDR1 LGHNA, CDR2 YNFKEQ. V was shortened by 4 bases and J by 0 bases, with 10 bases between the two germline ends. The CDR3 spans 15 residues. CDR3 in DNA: TGTGCCAGCAGCCCTTTGGCGAGCTCCTACAATGAGCAGTTCTTC. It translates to CASSPLASSYNEQFF.

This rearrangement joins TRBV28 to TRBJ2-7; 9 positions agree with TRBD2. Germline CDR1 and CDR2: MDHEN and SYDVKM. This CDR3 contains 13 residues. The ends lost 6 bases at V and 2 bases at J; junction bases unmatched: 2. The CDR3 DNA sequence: TGTGCCAGCAGGCTAGCGGGACCCTACGAGCAGTACTTC. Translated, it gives CASRLAGPYEQYF.

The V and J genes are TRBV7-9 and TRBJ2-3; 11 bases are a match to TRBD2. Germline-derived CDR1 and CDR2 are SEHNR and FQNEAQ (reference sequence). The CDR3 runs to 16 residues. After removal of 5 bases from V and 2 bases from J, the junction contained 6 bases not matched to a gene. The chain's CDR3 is CASSPLSGRDTDTQYF. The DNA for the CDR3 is TGTGCCAGCAGCCCCCTTAGCGGGAGGGACACAGATACGCAGTATTTT.

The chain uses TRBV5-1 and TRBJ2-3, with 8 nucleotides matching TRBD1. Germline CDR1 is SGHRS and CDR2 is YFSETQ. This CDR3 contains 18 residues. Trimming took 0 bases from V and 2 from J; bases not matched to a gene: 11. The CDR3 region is CASSLGDHPGQATDTQYF. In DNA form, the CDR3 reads TGCGCCAGCAGCTTGGGGGACCATCCGGGACAGGCCACAGATACGCAGTATTTT. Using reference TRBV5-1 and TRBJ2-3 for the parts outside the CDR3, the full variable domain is KAGVTQTPRYLIKTRGQQVTLSCSPISGHRSVSWYQQTPGQGLQFLFEYFSETQRNKGNFPGRFSGRQFSNSRSEMNVSTLELGDSALYLCASSLGDHPGQATDTQYFGPGTRLTVL.

CDR3 sequence (DNA): TGTGCCAGCTCACCTAATAGACAGGGCACTGAAGCTTTCTTT. Residues: CASSPNRQGTEAFF. The genes are TRBV18 and TRBJ1-1; 7 bases match TRBD1. The CDR3 covers 14 residues. The junction had 5 bases not matched to a gene; V was cut back by 3 bases and J by 4 bases. Germline CDR1 KGHSH, CDR2 LQKENI.

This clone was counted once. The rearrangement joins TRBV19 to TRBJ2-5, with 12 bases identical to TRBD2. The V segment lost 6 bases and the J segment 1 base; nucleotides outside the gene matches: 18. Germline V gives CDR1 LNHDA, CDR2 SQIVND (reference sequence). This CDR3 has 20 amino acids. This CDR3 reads CASRKAGLRTSGKSQETQYF. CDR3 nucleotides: TGTGCCAGTAGGAAGGCGGGACTCAGGACTAGCGGGAAGTCCCAAGAGACCCAGTACTTC.

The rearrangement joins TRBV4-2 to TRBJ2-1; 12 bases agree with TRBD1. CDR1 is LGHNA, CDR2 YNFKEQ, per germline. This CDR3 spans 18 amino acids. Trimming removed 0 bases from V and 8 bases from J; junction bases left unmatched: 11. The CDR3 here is CASSQDFGGTGGVDEQFF. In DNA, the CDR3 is TGTGCCAGCAGCCAAGATTTCGGCGGGACAGGGGGCGTTGATGAGCAGTTCTTC.

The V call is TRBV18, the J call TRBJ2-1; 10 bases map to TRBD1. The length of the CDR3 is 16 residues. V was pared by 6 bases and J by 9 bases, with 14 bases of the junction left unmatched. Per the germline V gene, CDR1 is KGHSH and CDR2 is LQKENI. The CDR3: CASSPMTGGRSSEQFF. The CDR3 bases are TGTGCCAGCTCTCCGATGACAGGGGGCCGCTCTTCTGAGCAGTTCTTC.

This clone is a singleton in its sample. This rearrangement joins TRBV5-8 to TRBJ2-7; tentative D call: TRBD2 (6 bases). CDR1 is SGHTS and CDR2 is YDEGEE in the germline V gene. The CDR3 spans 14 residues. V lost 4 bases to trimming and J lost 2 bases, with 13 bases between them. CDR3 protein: CASSVGLAAYEQYF. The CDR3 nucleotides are TGTGCCAGCAGCGTGGGACTTGCCGCCTACGAGCAGTACTTC. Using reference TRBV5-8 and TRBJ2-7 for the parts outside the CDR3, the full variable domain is EAGVTQSPTHLIKTRGQQATLRCSPISGHTSVYWYQQALGLGLQFLLWYDEGEERNRGNFPPRFSGRQFPNYSSELNVNALELEDSALYLCASSVGLAAYEQYFGPGTRLTVT.

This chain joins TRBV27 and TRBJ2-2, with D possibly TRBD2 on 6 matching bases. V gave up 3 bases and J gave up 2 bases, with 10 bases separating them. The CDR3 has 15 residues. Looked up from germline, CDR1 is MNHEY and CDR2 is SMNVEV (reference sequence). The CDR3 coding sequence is TGTGCCAGCAGTTTTGGGGGGAGAAACACCGGGGAGCTGTTTTTT. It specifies CASSFGGRNTGELFF.

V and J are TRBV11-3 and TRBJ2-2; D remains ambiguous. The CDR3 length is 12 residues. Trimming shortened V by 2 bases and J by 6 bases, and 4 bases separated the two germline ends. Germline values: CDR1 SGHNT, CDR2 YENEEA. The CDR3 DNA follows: TGTGCCAGCAGCTTACGTGCCGGGGAGCTGTTTTTT. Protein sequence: CASSLRAGELFF.

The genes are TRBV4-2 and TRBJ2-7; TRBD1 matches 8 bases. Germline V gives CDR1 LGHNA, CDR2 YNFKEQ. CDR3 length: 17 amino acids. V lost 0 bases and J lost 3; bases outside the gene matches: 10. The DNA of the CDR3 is TGTGCCAGCAGCCAAGAGTCTGCTACAGGGGGGCGCTACGAGCAGTACTTC. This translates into CASSQESATGGRYEQYF.

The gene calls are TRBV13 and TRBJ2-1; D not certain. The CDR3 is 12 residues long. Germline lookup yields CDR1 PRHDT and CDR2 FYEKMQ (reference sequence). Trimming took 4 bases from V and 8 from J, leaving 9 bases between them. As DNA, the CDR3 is TGTGCCAGCAGCTGGTGGGGTGATGAGCAGTTCTTC. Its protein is CASSWWGDEQFF.

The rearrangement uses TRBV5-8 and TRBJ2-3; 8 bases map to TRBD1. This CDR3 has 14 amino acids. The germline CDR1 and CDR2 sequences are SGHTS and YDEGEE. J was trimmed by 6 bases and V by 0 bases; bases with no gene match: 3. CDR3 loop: CASSLGQGKDTQYF. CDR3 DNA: TGTGCCAGCAGCTTGGGACAGGGGAAGGATACGCAGTATTTT.